This is a list of T cell receptor beta chains from one sample in a study of T cells in Graves' hyperthyroidism and ophthalmopathy. TCRdb independently ran MiXCR on the multiplex PCR reads; one entry per CDR3 protein. The data contain 500,000 to 650,000 distinct CDR3 sequences, about 15% of them singletons. What was sequenced was blood. The receptor source for this set is a woman in her forties or fifties with Graves' ophthalmopathy. CDR3s include the opening cysteine and the closing phenylalanine or tryptophan. The D gene is left open where the match is weak. The listing skips clone size in some rows; elsewhere it reads once, few, many or a size class.

TRBJ2-1,NA,TRBV29-1,TRBD2,TGCAGCGTTGTTGGGCTAGCGGGACAGAATGAGCAGTTCTTC,CSVVGLAGQNEQFF
TRBJ1-1,NA,TRBV29-1,TRBD1,TGCAGCGTTAGGAGGGGGCAGACTGAAGCTTTCTTT,CSVRRGQTEAFF
TRBJ2-2,NA,TRBV3-1,NA,TGTGCCAGCACCGAGGGGGGCACCGGGGAGCTGTTTTTT,CASTEGGTGELFF
TRBJ2-3,NA,TRBV10-3,TRBD2,TGTGCCATCAGAGCCAGCGGGAGTACAGATACGCAGTATTTT,CAIRASGSTDTQYF
TRBJ1-2,few,TRBV30,NA,TGTGCCTGGAGTGATTATGGGGCCGGCGGCTACACCTTC,CAWSDYGAGGYTF
TRBJ1-2,many,TRBV12-5,NA,TGTGCTAGTGGGCTTCATCCTCAAATACAGGGTTCTTATGGCTACACCTTC,CASGLHPQIQGSYGYTF
TRBJ1-2,many,TRBV27,NA,TGTGCCAGCAGTCCTCGGACAGACCGCTATGGCTACACCTTC,CASSPRTDRYGYTF
TRBJ1-1,many,TRBV20-1,NA,TGCAGTGCTTTGGGGAACACTGAAGCTTTCTTT,CSALGNTEAFF
TRBJ2-5,many,TRBV7-2,NA,TGTGCCAGCAGCTTAGGGGCCTTGGTTAAGTACTTC,CASSLGALVKYF
TRBJ1-2,NA,TRBV12-3/TRBV12-4,NA,TGTGCCAGCAGTCCGAGACAGGTGGATGGCTACACCTTC,CASSPRQVDGYTF
TRBJ1-5,NA,TRBV7-2,NA,TGTGCCAGCAACACAGGGCTGGGCAATAATCAGCCCCAGCATTTT,CASNTGLGNNQPQHF
TRBJ2-4,NA,TRBV7-9,TRBD1,TGTGCCAGCAGCCTAGACCCAATGGACAGGGGTGGCAAAAACATTCAGTACTTC,CASSLDPMDRGGKNIQYF
TRBJ1-2,few,TRBV20-1,NA,TGCAGTGCCACCTCTAACTATGGCTACACCTTC,CSATSNYGYTF
TRBJ2-1,many,TRBV7-2,NA,TGTGCCAGCAGCTTAGCGGCAGCTAAGCAGTTCTTC,CASSLAAAKQFF
TRBJ2-7,NA,TRBV4-1,TRBD2,TGCGCCAGCAGCCAAGAAAAGACTAGCGGGATCTTGGACGAGCAGTACTTC,CASSQEKTSGILDEQYF
TRBJ2-7,few,TRBV28,TRBD1,TGTGCCAGCAGTACGACAGGGATTACCTACGAGCAGTGCTTC,CASSTTGITYEQCF
TRBJ2-7,NA,TRBV24-1,NA,TGTGCCACCAGTTTGGGGGGAAAGGGCGAGCAGTACTTC,CATSLGGKGEQYF
TRBJ2-7,many,TRBV27,NA,TGTGCCAGCAGTTTATCAGCTCCCTACTACGAGCAGTACTTC,CASSLSAPYYEQYF
TRBJ2-3,many,TRBV18,NA,TGTGCCAGCTCACCACCAGTTGGGTCCACAGATACGCAGTATTTT,CASSPPVGSTDTQYF
TRBJ2-1,many,TRBV14,TRBD2,TGTGCCAGCAGCCAAGATCTTGATAGCGGGAGTATTAATGAGCAGTTCTTC,CASSQDLDSGSINEQFF
TRBJ2-6,NA,TRBV20-1,NA,TGCAGTGCTAGAAGCGCAGCTGGGGCCAACGTCCTGACTTTC,CSARSAAGANVLTF
TRBJ2-7,many,TRBV6-2/TRBV6-3,NA,TGTGCCAGCAGTTACTCGTCGATATGGCGGGAATCCTACGAGCAGTACTTC,CASSYSSIWRESYEQYF
TRBJ1-2,NA,TRBV28,NA,TGTGCCACCCAGTCTCAGTCTAACTATGGCTACACCTTC,CATQSQSNYGYTF
TRBJ1-1,NA,TRBV3-1,NA,TGTGCCAGCAGCCAAGCCCGGTTGAACACTGAAGCTTTCTTT,CASSQARLNTEAFF
TRBJ2-7,NA,TRBV20-1,NA,TGCAGTGCTATATTTCCAGGGGTGGCCTACGAGCAGTACTTC,CSAIFPGVAYEQYF
TRBJ2-1,many,TRBV6-2/TRBV6-3,TRBD2,TGTGCCAGCAGTTCCTGGACTAGCGGGAGGAGGTCCTACAATGAGCAGTTCTTC,CASSSWTSGRRSYNEQFF
TRBJ2-7,NA,TRBV6-1,TRBD2,TGTGCCAGCAGTGTAACTAAGACTAGCGGATACCCCTCCTACGAGCAGTACTTC,CASSVTKTSGYPSYEQYF
TRBJ2-7,NA,TRBV20-1,NA,TGCAGTGCTAGAGATGCGGTACTAGGCGAGCAGTACTTC,CSARDAVLGEQYF
TRBJ1-1,NA,TRBV6-1,NA,TGTGCCAGCAGTTGGCCGAAAGCAGGGGTCCCTGAAGCTTTCTTT,CASSWPKAGVPEAFF
TRBJ2-2,NA,TRBV29-1,NA,TGCAGTTTTTCGTCCCGGGGGAAGAACACCGGGGAGCTGTTTTTT,CSFSSRGKNTGELFF
TRBJ1-5,many,TRBV3-1,NA,TGTGCCAGCAGCCATTTGGATCAGCCCCAGCATTTT,CASSHLDQPQHF
TRBJ2-4,NA,TRBV5-1,TRBD1,TGTGCCAGCAGCGTGGGGACAGGCCGTGGGGGCAACATTCAGTACTTC,CASSVGTGRGGNIQYF
TRBJ2-1,many,TRBV18,TRBD1,TGTGCCAGCTCACCACGGGACAGGGAGGAATATGAGCAGTTCTTC,CASSPRDREEYEQFF
TRBJ2-5,many,TRBV7-9,NA,TGTGCCAGCAGCTTGAGACTAGTCCAAGAGACCCAGTACTTC,CASSLRLVQETQYF
TRBJ1-5,many,TRBV6-1,NA,TGTGCCAGCAGACGAACAGGGATTTCGGGCAATCAGCCCCAGCATTTT,CASRRTGISGNQPQHF
TRBJ2-2,NA,TRBV7-8,NA,TGTGCCAGCAGCTTCATCCCGGGACCCACCGGGGAGCTGTTTTTT,CASSFIPGPTGELFF
TRBJ2-2,few,TRBV10-3,NA,TGTGCCATCAGTGGAGATAGCGGTCCGGCCGGGGAGCTGTTTTTT,CAISGDSGPAGELFF
TRBJ2-1,NA,TRBV25-1,NA,TGTGCCAGCAGTAAGCCAGGGGACAATGAGCAGTTCTTC,CASSKPGDNEQFF
TRBJ2-5,few,TRBV5-1,NA,TGCGCCAGCAAAGGGGGACAAGAGACCCAGTACTTC,CASKGGQETQYF
TRBJ2-1,NA,TRBV6-5,TRBD2,TGTGCCAGCAGTTACTCCGGGACTAGCGGAGAATACAATGAGCAGTTCTTC,CASSYSGTSGEYNEQFF
TRBJ2-3,NA,TRBV24-1,NA,TGTGCCACCAGCGAGATTGAGGCAGGCAGGGCCACAAATACGCAGTATTTT,CATSEIEAGRATNTQYF
TRBJ1-3,few,TRBV4-3,NA,TGCGCCAGCAGCCAAGATGGGGGGCGCTCTGGAAACACCATATATTTT,CASSQDGGRSGNTIYF
TRBJ2-5,NA,TRBV19,NA,TGTGCCAGTAGTATAGATCGAACAGTTAAGACCCAGTACTTC,CASSIDRTVKTQYF
TRBJ2-7,many,TRBV15,NA,TGTGCCACCAGCAGAGATCTGCGCGGCGAGCAGTACTTC,CATSRDLRGEQYF
TRBJ2-5,many,TRBV18,NA,TGTGCCAGCTCACCACCCCCTGAGGGGTTAGGGACCCAGTACTTC,CASSPPPEGLGTQYF
TRBJ2-1,many,TRBV5-1,NA,TGCGCCAGCAGCTTGGCTATATTTGCTACAGGTTACAATGAGCAGTTCTTC,CASSLAIFATGYNEQFF
TRBJ2-7,NA,TRBV4-2,NA,TGTGCCAGCAGCCAGGGGGCGGGATCAGGCGGCGGGGACTACGAGCAGTACTTC,CASSQGAGSGGGDYEQYF
TRBJ1-5,many,TRBV30,NA,TGTGCCTGGGACAACCATAGCAATCAGCCCCAGCATTTT,CAWDNHSNQPQHF
TRBJ2-4,many,TRBV28,NA,TGTGCCAGCAGTTTATTACGTACTAGATGGGCGAGCGGCATTCAGTACTTC,CASSLLRTRWASGIQYF
TRBJ2-3,NA,TRBV11-1,TRBD1,TGTGCCAGCAGTACTCGGACAGGGGGCGCAGATACGCAGTATTTT,CASSTRTGGADTQYF
TRBJ2-2,few,TRBV15,NA,TGTGCCACCAGCACCTTACGTGGGGTGAACACCGGGGAGCTGTTTTTT,CATSTLRGVNTGELFF
TRBJ2-1,many,TRBV7-2,TRBD2,TGTGCCAGCAGCTTATACACCTCCCTAGCGGGAGTTGGGGTTGAGCAGTTCTTC,CASSLYTSLAGVGVEQFF
TRBJ2-5,few,TRBV28,NA,TGTGCCAGCAGCTCTACGAGGGGGGAGACCCAGTACTTC,CASSSTRGETQYF
TRBJ1-5,few,TRBV5-1,TRBD1,TGCGCCAGCAGCCGCGGGGACAGCAGCAATCAGCCCCAGCATTTT,CASSRGDSSNQPQHF
TRBJ2-4,few,TRBV30,TRBD1,TGTGCCTGGAGTCCAACCAACAGGGGGATCGCCAAAAACATTCAGTACTTC,CAWSPTNRGIAKNIQYF